Shown below are 6 T cell receptor beta chains from a single sample sequenced in a study of prognosis after radiotherapy for stage I lung cancer. Genomic DNA yielded TCR beta CDR3, amplified by two-round multiplex PCR. Round one of PCR was performed, and it used primers specific to each TRBV and TRBJ gene. Via MiXCR, TCRdb re-called the multiplex PCR reads, giving one row per CDR3 protein. The sample lists around 51,000 distinct CDR3 sequences, under 45% occurring once. Source: PBMCs, taken before or after stereotactic body radiation therapy (not recorded which). Source of these receptors: a donor aged 50 or older with non-small cell lung cancer.

Details on this clonotype: Just one base apart from a much larger clone, this may be a read error. The genes are TRBV7-2 and TRBJ2-5; tentative D call: TRBD2 (6 bases). V was shortened by 5 bases and J by 8 bases, with 21 bases between the two germline ends. Per germline, CDR1 SGHTA and CDR2 FQGNSA. The CDR3 consists of 15 residues. DNA of the CDR3: TGTGCCAGCAGCCCAGAGGGGACTCCGGGTTCCACCCAGTACTTC. Residues: CASSPEGTPGSTQYF.

As to this clonotype: A much larger clone sits a single nucleotide away, making a read error possible. The chain uses TRBV29-1 and TRBJ2-7, with 13 positions matching TRBD2. This CDR3 is built from 13 residues. CDR1 and CDR2 from the germline V gene are SQVTM and ANQGSEA. The CDR3, as DNA: TGCATCGTGGGACTAGCGGGACTCTACGAGCAGTACTTC. This encodes CIVGLAGLYEQYF.

On this clonotype itself: Given a far larger clone just one base away, this is likely a sequencing read error. The rearrangement uses TRBV6-2 or TRBV6-3 and TRBJ1-2, with D maybe TRBD1 (5 bases). The germline V and J ends were trimmed by 6 bases and 10 bases, with 21 bases remaining between them. The CDR3 is 14 amino acids. The germline V gene has CDR1 MNHEY and CDR2 SVGEGT. As DNA, the CDR3 is TGTGCCAGCAGGGCACCGGGCTCCGGACATGTCTACACCTTC. As protein: CASRAPGSGHVYTF.

As concerns this clonotype: A clone one base away is much larger, so this may be a read error. The chain is built from TRBV7-2 and TRBJ2-5; TRBD1 matches 11 bases. CDR1 is SGHTA and CDR2 is FQGNSA in the germline V gene. The CDR3 length is 15 residues. Germline trimming cut 5 bases from V and 7 bases from J; bases unmatched to any gene: 9. The CDR3 loop reads CASSGQGATWATQYF. CDR3 coding DNA: TGTGCCAGCAGCGGACAGGGGGCAACCTGGGCGACCCAGTACTTC.

Ten or more counts support this clonotype. This chain connects TRBV18 to TRBJ1-1; D unclear. The germline V gene encodes CDR1 KGHSH and CDR2 LQKENI. The germline V and J ends were trimmed by 3 bases and 1 base, with 12 bases remaining between them. This CDR3 comprises 15 residues. The CDR3, as DNA: TGTGCCAGCTCACCCCCCTCCCCACGGAACACTGAAGCTTTCTTT. It is translated as CASSPPSPRNTEAFF. The complete variable domain, with remaining parts taken from reference TRBV18 and TRBJ1-1, reads NAGVMQNPRHLVRRRGQEARLRCSPMKGHSHVYWYRQLPEEGLKFMVYLQKENIIDESGMPKERFSAEFPKEGPSILRIQQVVRGDSAAYFCASSPPSPRNTEAFFGQGTRLTVV.

This clonotype was counted many times. The chain joins TRBV20-1 to TRBJ1-5, with 11 bases matching TRBD1. Germline V CDR1 and CDR2: DFQATT, SNEGSKA (reference sequence). This CDR3 contains 14 residues. J gave up 6 bases and V 8 bases, and 9 bases lay outside the gene matches. For the CDR3, the DNA is TGCAGTTCCTCGGACAGGGGGCTTTTTCAGCCCCAGCATTTT. This gives the protein CSSSDRGLFQPQHF.